These T cell receptor beta chains were read from a single sample in a study of T cell repertoires in cytomegalovirus infection. TCRdb itself ran the reads through MiXCR, one entry per CDR3 protein. This table has 250,000 to 300,000 distinct CDR3 sequences, about 26% appearing once. The sample was PBMCs. These receptors were collected from a human donor in good health (CMV status not recorded). Some clones in this sample may be carry-over from other donors' samples. Both conserved end residues are part of each CDR3. The D gene is left open where the match is weak. Clone size appears in some rows only: once, few, many, or a class for an expanded clone.

many	-	TRBV7-2	TRBJ1-3	TGTGCCAGCAGCTTTGGAGAGACTGGAAACACCATATATTTT	CASSFGETGNTIYF
once	TRBD2	TRBV7-2	TRBJ2-3	TGTGCCAGCAGCTTGGTAGCGGGAGAGGCAGATACGCAGTATTTT	CASSLVAGEADTQYF
-	-	TRBV10-2	TRBJ2-5	TGCGCCAGCATGTTGGGGATCCAAGAGACCCAGTACTTC	CASMLGIQETQYF
-	-	TRBV28	TRBJ2-7	TGTGCCAGCAGTTTATTCAAGTACGAGCAGTACTTC	CASSLFKYEQYF
many	TRBD1	TRBV20-1	TRBJ2-2	TGCAGTGCCTGGACAGGAATTAACACCGGGGAGCTGTTTTTT	CSAWTGINTGELFF
-	-	TRBV6-1	TRBJ2-7	TGTGCCAGCAGTTGGCGGGGGCGCGTCTACGAGCAGTACTTC	CASSWRGRVYEQYF
-	-	TRBV12-3/TRBV12-4	TRBJ1-4	TGTGCCAGCAGGCCGAGAGACCGATACGTGGAAAAACTGTTTTTT	CASRPRDRYVEKLFF
-	-	TRBV13	TRBJ2-6	TGTGCCAGCAGCCCCAGGGCCTCTGGGGCCAACGTCCTGACTTTC	CASSPRASGANVLTF
-	TRBD1	TRBV28	TRBJ1-5	TGTGCCAGCAGTCCGACCGGGACAGGTAACAATCAGCCCCAGCATTTT	CASSPTGTGNNQPQHF
-	-	TRBV7-2	TRBJ1-1	TGTGCCAGCAGCTTTGGGGGAATTGGGAGCACTGAAGCTTTCTTT	CASSFGGIGSTEAFF
-	-	TRBV9	TRBJ1-2	TGTGCCAGCAGTCCACCTCCAGGAAAAAACTATGGCTACACCTTC	CASSPPPGKNYGYTF
-	-	TRBV7-2	TRBJ2-3	TGTGCCAGCAGACTTCCCCTAGGCACGCAGTATTTT	CASRLPLGTQYF
few	TRBD1	TRBV20-1	TRBJ1-1	TGCAGTATTGACAGGGGGCTTTCCATGAACACTGAAGCTTTCTTT	CSIDRGLSMNTEAFF
-	-	TRBV28	TRBJ2-7	TGTGCCAGCAGGTCCGGGTCCCGACTGGAGCAGTACTTC	CASRSGSRLEQYF
-	-	TRBV5-6	TRBJ1-2	TGTGCCAGCAGCTCCGGGACAACGCCTTATGGCTACACCTTC	CASSSGTTPYGYTF
few	-	TRBV11-2	TRBJ2-1	TGTGCCAGCAGCAGACAGTACAATGAGCAGTTCTTC	CASSRQYNEQFF